The 20 T cell receptor beta chains presented below share a single source sample, sequenced in a study of blood T cell repertoires in COVID-19. Clones were sequenced by immunoSEQ multiplex PCR, and TCRdb holds only the in-frame ones, with some missing. The sample records about 220,000 clones, approximately 82% being singletons. Sequenced sample: peripheral blood. Receptor source: a middle-aged man with active or convalescent COVID-19.

The chain couples TRBV19 to TRBJ2-3; 11 positions match TRBD2. From germline, CDR1 is LNHDA and CDR2 SQIVND (reference sequence). V lost 3 bases to trimming and J lost 10 bases; unmatched junction nucleotides: 18. This CDR3 spans 18 amino acids. CDR3 DNA: TGTGCCAGTAGTATGGTGACTAGCGGGGTTAGCGCGGCACTTGCGCAGTATTTT. Amino acids: CASSMVTSGVSAALAQYF.

The genes are TRBV29-1 and TRBJ2-5, with a tentative D call TRBD1 (5 bases). The CDR3 contains 15 residues. The V gene lost 4 bases and the J gene lost 0 bases, with 15 bases spanning the gap. CDR1 and CDR2 (germline): SQVTM, ANQGSEA. CDR3: CSVVRLPDNQETQYF. CDR3 DNA: TGCAGCGTTGTTCGTCTCCCGGACAACCAAGAGACCCAGTACTTC.

The rearrangement links TRBV18 to TRBJ2-5, with TRBD2 matching 7 bases. The V gene end was trimmed by 3 bases and the J gene end by 10 bases; junction bases not matched to a gene: 8. CDR1 is KGHSH, CDR2 LQKENI, per germline. The CDR3 has 13 residues. In DNA form, the CDR3 reads TGTGCCAGCTCACCCGCCCCCGGCGGGGGCCAGTACTTC. This codes for CASSPAPGGGQYF.

In this sample, this clone turned up a few times. The genes are TRBV5-1 and TRBJ2-1; TRBD1 matches at 9 bases. V shed 5 bases and J 5 bases; nucleotides not matched to a gene: 5. Germline loops: CDR1 SGHRS, CDR2 YFSETQ. This CDR3 is 14 amino acids long. CDR3 in amino acids: CASRRQGGNNEQFF. In DNA, the CDR3 is TGCGCCAGCAGAAGACAGGGGGGGAACAATGAGCAGTTCTTC.

The sample holds a few counts of this clone. This chain links TRBV7-7 with TRBJ2-5; no clear D gene. Germline loops: CDR1 SSHAT, CDR2 FNYEAQ (reference sequence). This CDR3 contains 12 residues. The V gene lost 4 bases and the J gene lost 4 bases, with 7 bases spanning the gap. The CDR3 DNA sequence: TGTGCCAGCAGCTCACTCGGAGAGACCCAGTACTTC. This codes for CASSSLGETQYF. Combining the CDR3 with reference TRBV7-7 and TRBJ2-5 gives the whole variable domain GAGVSQSPRYKVTKRGQDVTLRCDPISSHATLYWYQQALGQGPEFLTYFNYEAQPDKSGLPSDRFSAERPEGSISTLTIQRTEQRDSAMYRCASSSLGETQYFGPGTRLLVL.

CDR3 in amino acids: CASSLYGGSEAFF. Written as DNA, the CDR3 is TGTGCCAGCAGTCTGTACGGCGGGAGTGAAGCTTTCTTT. The genes are TRBV6-6 and TRBJ1-1, with D unclear. V was pared by 5 bases and J by 7 bases, with 14 bases between. This CDR3 contains 13 residues. The germline V gene encodes CDR1 MNHNY and CDR2 SVGAGI (reference sequence).

The chain joins TRBV10-1 to TRBJ2-7, with D uncertain. With 0 bases removed from V and 5 bases from J, the gap between germline ends came to 17 bases. Looked up from germline, CDR1 is WNHNN and CDR2 is SYGVQD (reference sequence). The CDR3 contains 16 residues. The CDR3 nucleotides are TGCGCCAGCAGTGAGTCTGTCTCGGAGCTCCTGAACGAGCAGTACGTC. It codes for CASSESVSELLNEQYV.

The gene calls are TRBV5-5 and TRBJ1-6; a weak D match, TRBD1 (6 bases). The CDR3 loop spans 13 amino acids. V lost 1 base, J lost 7 bases, and 6 bases lay in between. Germline CDR1 and CDR2: SGHKS and YYEKEE (reference sequence). The chain's CDR3 is CASSLQGNSPLHF. The DNA of the CDR3 is TGTGCCAGCAGCTTGCAGGGGAATTCACCCCTCCACTTT.

The genes are TRBV5-4 and TRBJ1-1, with 9 bases aligning to TRBD1. The CDR3 extends over 14 amino acids. The trim removed 7 bases at V and 4 bases at J, leaving 8 bases unmatched. Germline V gives CDR1 SGHNT, CDR2 YYREEE (reference sequence). The DNA of the CDR3 is TGTGCCAGCCACAAGGGACAGGGCGGCACTGAAGCTTTCTTT. Its translation is CASHKGQGGTEAFF.

This clone was seen just once. The genes are TRBV28 and TRBJ1-5, with D hard to call. Trimming pared 3 bases from V and 0 bases from J, leaving 3 bases between. The CDR3 length is 13 residues. Germline-derived CDR1 and CDR2 are MDHEN and SYDVKM. The CDR3 sequence: CASSLRSNQPQHF. The CDR3 DNA is TGTGCCAGCAGTTTGCGTAGCAATCAGCCCCAGCATTTT.

This chain joins TRBV7-2 and TRBJ2-2; 11 bases align to TRBD2. The trim removed 5 bases at V and 4 bases at J, leaving 6 bases unmatched. CDR3 length: 16 residues. Germline CDR1 is SGHTA and CDR2 is FQGNSA. Written as DNA, the CDR3 is TGTGCCAGCAGCCCAAGCCTAGCGGGAGGCACCGGGGAGCTGTTTTTT. Amino acid sequence: CASSPSLAGGTGELFF.

The chain recombines TRBV6-1 with TRBJ1-1, with D possibly being TRBD1 (5 bases). The V end was cut by 2 bases, the J end by 1 base, with 11 bases between. Germline V gives CDR1 MNHNS, CDR2 SASEGT. This CDR3 has 15 amino acids. The CDR3 DNA follows: TGTGCCAGCAGTGAAAAAGGGGTTGAGAACACTGAAGCTTTCTTT. Protein product: CASSEKGVENTEAFF.

The chain combines TRBV3-1 (or the pseudogene TRBV3-2) with TRBJ2-5; 7 positions match TRBD1. Germline trimming cut 5 bases from V and 2 bases from J; bases unmatched to any gene: 5. Looked up from germline, CDR1 is LGHDT and CDR2 is YNNKEL (reference sequence). The CDR3 has 14 amino acids. The CDR3 region is CASSEMTGQETQYF. The CDR3 DNA is TGTGCCAGCAGCGAGATGACAGGGCAAGAGACCCAGTACTTC.

In DNA, the CDR3 is TGTGCCAGCAGTTACAATCGGGACAGAGCCTACGAGCAGTACTTC. Protein sequence: CASSYNRDRAYEQYF. The genes are TRBV6-5 and TRBJ2-7, with 7 bases lining up with TRBD1. V trimming: 2 bases; J trimming: 2 bases; junction bases outside the gene matches: 6. The CDR3 loop spans 15 amino acids. The V gene's germline CDR1 is MNHEY and CDR2 SVGAGI.

The chain has TRBV13 and TRBJ2-1; D is perhaps TRBD1 (6 bases). V gave up 0 bases and J gave up 9 bases, with 12 bases separating them. CDR3 length: 14 amino acids. CDR1 is PRHDT, CDR2 FYEKMQ, per germline (reference sequence). The CDR3 DNA reads as TGTGCCAGCAGCTTAGGGGACAGATTCCGTGAGCAGTTCTTC. The encoded protein is CASSLGDRFREQFF.

The sample holds a few counts of this clone. The chain links TRBV28 to TRBJ2-7; 7 bases fit TRBD2. Germline trimming cut 4 bases from V and 0 bases from J; bases unmatched to any gene: 18. Germline-derived CDR1 and CDR2 are MDHEN and SYDVKM. The CDR3 totals 19 residues. In nucleotides, the CDR3 is TGTGCCAGCAGTTCCCAGGAAAGATGGGACTACTTATCCTCCTACGAGCAGTACTTC. This sequence encodes CASSSQERWDYLSSYEQYF.

The chain uses TRBV28 and TRBJ2-1; 7 nucleotides align to TRBD1. The CDR3 has 13 amino acids. V dropped 6 bases and J dropped 8; count of bases not matched to a gene: 7. In germline, CDR1 is MDHEN, CDR2 SYDVKM. The CDR3: CASSKGGRDEQFF. CDR3 nucleotide sequence: TGTGCCAGCAGCAAAGGGGGCAGGGATGAGCAGTTCTTC.

This clone has just one count. The CDR3 nucleotides are TGTGCCAGCAGCGGGATGTTGCGGGACACAGATACGCAGTATTTT. Residues: CASSGMLRDTDTQYF. The V call is TRBV9, the J call TRBJ2-3; D may be TRBD2 (6 bases). V was shortened by 3 bases and J by 2 bases, with 13 bases between the two germline ends. CDR3 length: 15 residues. Looked up from germline, CDR1 is SGDLS and CDR2 is YYNGEE. Variable domain in full (rest from reference TRBV9 and TRBJ2-3): DSGVTQTPKHLITATGQRVTLRCSPRSGDLSVYWYQQSLDQGLQFLIQYYNGEERAKGNILERFSAQQFPDLHSELNLSSLELGDSALYFCASSGMLRDTDTQYFGPGTRLTVL.

V and J are TRBV18 and TRBJ2-5; TRBD1 matches 9 bases. The trim removed 4 bases at V and 4 bases at J, leaving 7 bases unmatched. CDR1 KGHSH and CDR2 LQKENI come from the germline V gene. The CDR3 is 15 amino acids. CDR3 sequence reads: CASSRGQGSLETQYF. The CDR3 region has the DNA TGTGCCAGCTCACGAGGACAGGGGTCTCTAGAGACCCAGTACTTC.

CDR3 nucleotide sequence: TGTGCCAGCAGTGACAGACGGGGGAACACTGAAGCTTTCTTT. Protein product: CASSDRRGNTEAFF. The V gene is TRBV6-1, the J gene TRBJ1-1, with D hard to call. V dropped 3 bases and J dropped 1 base, with 9 bases sitting between them. The germline gives CDR1 MNHNS, CDR2 SASEGT. The CDR3 runs 14 residues.